One TCR beta chain is described in this entry. This sample is part of a study of blood T cell repertoires in COVID-19. Across the study: Donors in the United States, Italy and Spain gave samples during acute or convalescent COVID-19.

Repertoires were generated with immunoSEQ multiplex PCR, while TCRdb's copy carries only in-frame clones and drops some. This table holds approximately 300,000 clones, roughly 90% found once. The J segment lost 8 bases and the V segment lost 1 base, leaving 15 bases of the junction unmatched. The CDR3 length is 19 residues. Germline CDR1 reads LNHNV; CDR2 reads YYDKDF (reference sequence). This receptor was taken from a woman aged 30 to 39 who had been exposed to COVID-19. Sequencing was carried out using PBMCs or T cells enriched from blood (not recorded which). The rearrangement links TRBV15 to TRBJ2-3; 13 bases line up with TRBD2. CDR3 sequence: CATSRVSGTSGVKRVTQYF. The CDR3, as DNA: TGTGCCACCAGCAGAGTTTCCGGGACTAGCGGGGTGAAACGCGTTACGCAGTATTTT.